The 14 T cell receptor beta chains below were found in one sample sequenced in a study of T cell repertoires in cytomegalovirus infection. MiXCR was run by TCRdb on the reads, yielding one entry per CDR3 protein. This table holds 170,000 or so distinct CDR3 sequences, approximately 18% found once. The sample consisted of CD8+ T cells from PBMCs. The receptor set was obtained from a human donor in good health (CMV status not recorded). Some clones in this sample may be carry-over from other donors' samples.

This clonotype was detected once. The chain uses TRBV3-1 and TRBJ2-7, with 8 positions matching TRBD1. The CDR3 covers 12 residues. J gave up 7 bases and V 3 bases, and 2 bases lay outside the gene matches. Germline V lookup: CDR1 LGHDT, CDR2 YNNKEL (reference sequence). The CDR3 loop is CASSHRGREQYF. The CDR3 DNA is TGTGCCAGCAGCCACAGGGGGCGTGAGCAGTACTTC.

This clonotype was detected only a few times. This chain uses TRBV15 with TRBJ1-1; D gene unclear. The V end was cut by 1 base, the J end by 0 bases, with 6 bases between. The CDR3 sequence is 14 residues long. Germline V CDR1 and CDR2: LNHNV, YYDKDF (reference sequence). CDR3 in amino acids: CATSRVRLNTEAFF. For the CDR3, the DNA is TGTGCCACCAGCAGAGTCCGGCTGAACACTGAAGCTTTCTTT.

The chain recombines TRBV12-3 or TRBV12-4 with TRBJ2-7; the D is unclear. V was pared by 4 bases and J by 7 bases, with 11 bases between. The CDR3 extends over 12 amino acids. CDR3 sequence: CASSYVLVEQYF. DNA for the CDR3: TGTGCCAGCAGTTATGTGCTGGTTGAGCAGTACTTC.

The sample holds a few counts of this clonotype. The CDR3 reads CASSLEGLADQETQYF. The CDR3 nucleotides are TGTGCCAGCAGCTTAGAGGGACTAGCAGACCAAGAGACCCAGTACTTC. The rearrangement joins TRBV13 to TRBJ2-5, with 9 bases lining up with TRBD2. Trimming removed 1 base from V and 0 bases from J; junction bases left unmatched: 3. Germline loops: CDR1 PRHDT, CDR2 FYEKMQ (reference sequence). This CDR3 is 16 amino acids long.

This clonotype was observed a few times. The chain recombines TRBV12-3 or TRBV12-4 with TRBJ2-1; no clear D. The CDR3 sequence is 12 residues long. V dropped 6 bases and J dropped 7 bases, with 10 bases sitting between them. The CDR3 DNA follows: TGTGCCAGCAGGTTTGCTGGAAATGAGCAGTTCTTC. It codes for CASRFAGNEQFF.

The genes are TRBV7-2 and TRBJ2-3, with D perhaps given as TRBD1 or TRBD2 (6 bases each). The germline V gene encodes CDR1 SGHTA and CDR2 FQGNSA. This CDR3 spans 15 amino acids. V lost 0 bases, J lost 2 bases, and 9 bases lay in between. The CDR3 DNA reads TGTGCCAGCAGCTTAGCGGAGGGGGACACAGATACGCAGTATTTT. Residues: CASSLAEGDTDTQYF. The full variable domain, completed using reference TRBV7-2 and TRBJ2-3, is GAGVSQSPSNKVTEKGKDVELRCDPISGHTALYWYRQSLGQGLEFLIYFQGNSAPDKSGLPSDRFSAERTGGSVSTLTIQRTQQEDSAVYLCASSLAEGDTDTQYFGPGTRLTVL.

V and J are TRBV15 and TRBJ1-5, with D possibly being TRBD1 (5 bases). Trimming shortened V by 1 base and J by 2 bases, and 15 bases separated the two germline ends. There are 17 residues in the CDR3. Germline V gives CDR1 LNHNV, CDR2 YYDKDF (reference sequence). This CDR3 reads CATSRGSGGSGNQPQHF. The CDR3 DNA reads TGTGCCACCAGCAGAGGATCCGGGGGTAGCGGCAATCAGCCCCAGCATTTT.

This clonotype has more than one count but fewer than ten. The chain couples TRBV7-2 to TRBJ2-7, with 11 nucleotides matching TRBD1. The CDR3 covers 15 residues. The germline V gene encodes CDR1 SGHTA and CDR2 FQGNSA. Losses at the gene ends were 2 bases for V and 4 bases for J; bases not matched to a gene: 4. CDR3 coding DNA: TGTGCCAGCAGCTTACCGGGACAGGGGGTTTACGAGCAGTACTTC. Residues: CASSLPGQGVYEQYF.

The chain is built from TRBV25-1 and TRBJ1-5; a possible D gene is TRBD1 (5 bases). Trimming took off 3 bases at V and 2 bases at J, with 5 bases between the two ends. The germline CDR1 and CDR2 sequences are MGHDK and SYGVNS. This CDR3 region has 13 residues. The chain's CDR3 is CASSETGNQPQHF. DNA for the CDR3: TGTGCCAGCAGTGAGACAGGCAATCAGCCCCAGCATTTT.

This clonotype was found a few times. The genes are TRBV28 and TRBJ1-1; no firm D call. The CDR3 contains 12 residues. Trimming left V 6 bases short and J 7 bases short, with 12 bases between. CDR1 is MDHEN and CDR2 is SYDVKM in the germline V gene. CDR3 loop: CASSRRVVEAFF. CDR3 DNA sequence: TGTGCCAGCAGCCGCCGAGTAGTTGAAGCTTTCTTT.

This clonotype was seen more than once but under ten times. The chain links TRBV28 to TRBJ1-4; TRBD1 is a possible D gene (5 bases). The germline V and J ends were trimmed by 6 bases and 2 bases, with 10 bases remaining between them. Germline V lookup: CDR1 MDHEN, CDR2 SYDVKM. This CDR3 contains 14 residues. CDR3 sequence reads: CASSTPGTNEKLFF. CDR3 in DNA: TGTGCCAGCAGCACCCCAGGGACTAATGAAAAACTGTTTTTT. Variable domain in full (rest from reference TRBV28 and TRBJ1-4): DVKVTQSSRYLVKRTGEKVFLECVQDMDHENMFWYRQDPGLGLRLIYFSYDVKMKEKGDIPEGYSVSREKKERFSLILESASTNQTSMYLCASSTPGTNEKLFFGSGTQLSVL.

In this sample, this clonotype turned up many times. The gene calls are TRBV12-3 or TRBV12-4 and TRBJ1-1; unclear D gene. The length of the CDR3 is 12 residues. V was pared by 6 bases and J by 4 bases, with 9 bases between. The CDR3, as DNA: TGTGCCAGCAGCTTCGGCGGCACTGAAGCTTTCTTT. Protein sequence: CASSFGGTEAFF.

V gene TRBV5-5 combines with J gene TRBJ2-1; 8 bases match TRBD1. The CDR3 has 15 residues. The ends lost 0 bases at V and 3 bases at J; junction bases unmatched: 2. Germline V gene data show CDR1 as SGHKS and CDR2 as YYEKEE (reference sequence). The CDR3 spells CASSLGRGLYNEQFF. CDR3 bases: TGTGCCAGCAGCTTGGGCAGGGGGCTCTACAATGAGCAGTTCTTC.

This rearrangement joins TRBV15 to TRBJ2-7, with D uncertain. With 1 base removed from V and 3 bases from J, the gap between germline ends came to 10 bases. Germline V gene lookup returns CDR1 LNHNV and CDR2 YYDKDF (reference sequence). The CDR3 length is 14 residues. The CDR3, as DNA: TGTGCCACCAGCAGAGCGGTCGCAGGCTACGAGCAGTACTTC. This codes for CATSRAVAGYEQYF.